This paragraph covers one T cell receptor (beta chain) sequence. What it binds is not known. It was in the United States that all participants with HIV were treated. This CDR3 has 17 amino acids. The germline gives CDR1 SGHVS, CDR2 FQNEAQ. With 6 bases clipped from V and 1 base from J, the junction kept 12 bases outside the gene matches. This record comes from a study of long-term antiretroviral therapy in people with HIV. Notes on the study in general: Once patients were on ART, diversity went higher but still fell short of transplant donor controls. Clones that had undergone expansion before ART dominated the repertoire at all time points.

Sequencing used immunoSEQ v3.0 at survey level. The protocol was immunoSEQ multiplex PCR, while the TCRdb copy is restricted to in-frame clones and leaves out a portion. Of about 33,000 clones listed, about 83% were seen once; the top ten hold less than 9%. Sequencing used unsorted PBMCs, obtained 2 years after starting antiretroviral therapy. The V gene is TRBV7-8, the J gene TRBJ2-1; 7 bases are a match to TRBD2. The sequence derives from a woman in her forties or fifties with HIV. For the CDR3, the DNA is TGTGCCAGCAGTCCACTTATTGGGACTAAATCCTACAATGAGCAGTTCTTC. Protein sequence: CASSPLIGTKSYNEQFF.